This T cell receptor (beta chain) is from a study of blood T cell repertoires in COVID-19. In the authors' methods: Nucleated cell counts were estimated from reference gene primer amplification. Clones were sequenced by immunoSEQ multiplex PCR, and TCRdb holds only the in-frame ones, with some missing. From that table come the V and J calls and clone size; the DNA was used to work out D and trimming. Among roughly 150,000 clones, 65% to 85% were seen once, and the ten largest hold about 19%. CDR1 is SGHTS and CDR2 is YDEGEE in the germline V gene. CDR3 length: 15 residues. The V and J ends lost 0 bases and 4 bases respectively, with 13 bases between them.

The rearrangement joins TRBV5-8 to TRBJ1-1; D perhaps matches TRBD1 (6 bases). Sequencing used peripheral blood. The sequence was collected from a woman aged 70-85 years who had recovered from COVID-19. CDR3 DNA: TGTGCCAGCAGCTTGGTGGGGGGGCGAGGCACTGAAGCTTTCTTT. It specifies CASSLVGGRGTEAFF.